The rows below give T cell receptor beta chains drawn from one sample of a study of T cells in Graves' hyperthyroidism and ophthalmopathy. From the multiplex PCR reads, TCRdb called clonotypes with MiXCR, one entry per CDR3 protein. This table holds approximately 400,000 distinct CDR3 sequences, about an eighth found once. Sequenced sample: blood. The receptors were gathered from a man between 45 and 60 years old with Graves' ophthalmopathy. Both conserved end residues are part of each CDR3. The D gene is left open where the match is weak. Clone size is stated in some rows and not others, as once, few, many or a class when expanded.

size	D	J	V	DNA	CDR3
few	TRBD2	TRBJ2-3	TRBV5-5	TGTGCCAGCAGCTATCCGACTAGCGGGATAGGAGATACGCAGTATTTT	CASSYPTSGIGDTQYF
few	TRBD1	TRBJ2-6	TRBV19	TGTGCCAGTAGTATAGCTTTCGCGACAGGGTCCTCTGGGGCCAACGTCCTGACTTTC	CASSIAFATGSSGANVLTF
many	.	TRBJ2-5	TRBV27	TGTGCCAGCAGTTTACGTAACCAAGAGACCCAGTACTTC	CASSLRNQETQYF
.	TRBD1	TRBJ2-6	TRBV2	TGTGCCAGTCAGGGGGACCTCTCTGGGGCCAACGTCCTGACTTTC	CASQGDLSGANVLTF
few	.	TRBJ1-6	TRBV6-1	TGTGCCATCAGACCCAAGACGATCCCTTCACCCCTCCACTTT	CAIRPKTIPSPLHF
many	TRBD1	TRBJ1-2	TRBV20-1	TGCAGTGCGCCTCCAGGGGGACAATACTATGGCTACACCTTC	CSAPPGGQYYGYTF
few	TRBD1	TRBJ2-1	TRBV12-3/TRBV12-4	TGTGTCAGCAGTCGAGACAGGGTCGTCAATGAGCAGTTCTTC	CVSSRDRVVNEQFF
few	TRBD2	TRBJ2-5	TRBV2	TGTGCCAGCAGTGAAGCGGTAATAGCGGGAGATGGGGGGGAGACCCAGTACTTC	CASSEAVIAGDGGETQYF
few	TRBD1	TRBJ2-7	TRBV6-1	TGTGCCAGCAGCACGCTACAGGGGGCCCCCTACGAGCAGTACTTC	CASSTLQGAPYEQYF
.	.	TRBJ2-1	TRBV19	TGTGCCAGTAGTATAGGTACAGGGTTGGGTGAGCAGTTCTTC	CASSIGTGLGEQFF
many	.	TRBJ2-1	TRBV20-1	TGCAGTGCTAGAGATACGGCGGGACGCACCTACAATGAGCAGTTCTTC	CSARDTAGRTYNEQFF
many	.	TRBJ2-7	TRBV6-1	TGTGCCGTTGAGGGAGTTTCGGGCTACGAGCAGTACTTC	CAVEGVSGYEQYF
few	TRBD1	TRBJ1-3	TRBV15	TGTGCCACCAGCATGTTTCCCGGGACAGGGGGAAATACCATATATTTT	CATSMFPGTGGNTIYF
.	TRBD2	TRBJ2-1	TRBV19	TGTGCCAGTTGGTCCGGACTAGCGGGAGTTGGTGAGCAGTTCTTC	CASWSGLAGVGEQFF
many	.	TRBJ2-7	TRBV27	TGTGCCAGCAGTTTCTCCGGGGACGACGAGCAGTACTTC	CASSFSGDDEQYF
many	.	TRBJ1-4	TRBV11-3	TGTGCCAGCAGCTTCCTCCAAAATAATGAAAAACTGTTTTTT	CASSFLQNNEKLFF
many	TRBD2	TRBJ2-7	TRBV7-9	TGTGCCAGCAGCTCCCCTGCGGGAGATAGATCCTACGAGCAGTACTTC	CASSSPAGDRSYEQYF
few	.	TRBJ2-2	TRBV5-5	TGTGCCAGCAGCCGGAGGGACTTTTCGAACACCGGGGAGCTGTTTTTT	CASSRRDFSNTGELFF
.	.	TRBJ2-5	TRBV7-9	TGTGCCAGCAGTATAGAGGGGGAGGTGGAGACCCAGTACTTC	CASSIEGEVETQYF
many	.	TRBJ2-7	TRBV2	TGTGCCAGCAGGGGGGCCTTTGGGGCAGCGTTAAACTACGAGCAGTACTTC	CASRGAFGAALNYEQYF
few	.	TRBJ1-3	TRBV15	TGTGCCACCAGCAGAGATCCCCTCACTCAGGCCGGAAACACCATATATTTT	CATSRDPLTQAGNTIYF
many	.	TRBJ2-3	TRBV20-1	TGCAGTGCTAGAGATAGGCATCGAGTCCTGGCTACGCAGTATTTT	CSARDRHRVLATQYF
many	TRBD1	TRBJ1-2	TRBV3-1	TGTGCCAGCAGACGGACAGGGGGAAGCTATGGCTACACCTTC	CASRRTGGSYGYTF
.	TRBD2	TRBJ2-2	TRBV20-1	TGCAGTGCTAGAGGTCTAGCGGAAAACACCGGGGAGCTGTTTTTT	CSARGLAENTGELFF
.	.	TRBJ1-1	TRBV12-3/TRBV12-4	TGTGCCAGCAGTCCCCCTCGGGCGAACACTGAAGCTTTCTTT	CASSPPRANTEAFF
many	.	TRBJ2-7	TRBV3-1	TGTGCCAGCAGCCTCCGGGACACTGGATGGTACGAGCAGTACTTC	CASSLRDTGWYEQYF
.	TRBD1	TRBJ1-5	TRBV6-1	TGTGCCTATGGGACAGGGGGAAATCAGCCCCAGCATTTT	CAYGTGGNQPQHF
many	.	TRBJ2-4	TRBV3-1	TGTGCCAGCAGCCAAGCCCGGACAGCAGGCATTCAGTACTTC	CASSQARTAGIQYF
few	.	TRBJ2-7	TRBV11-2	TGTGCCAGCAGCTTTAAATTAACCTCCTACGAGCAGTACTTC	CASSFKLTSYEQYF
many	.	TRBJ2-4	TRBV30	TGTGCCTGGAGTGGCAGTGGGGCAATAGCCAAAAACATTCAGTACTTC	CAWSGSGAIAKNIQYF
many	.	TRBJ2-1	TRBV11-2	TGTGCCAGCAGCTTTTTGTCCGGGAGCTCCTACAATGAGCAGTTCTTC	CASSFLSGSSYNEQFF
many	TRBD2	TRBJ2-3	TRBV20-1	TGCAGTGCTAGTTGGGGGAGGGCCACAGATACGCAGTATTTT	CSASWGRATDTQYF
.	.	TRBJ2-1	TRBV25-1	TGTGCCAGCAGTGAATCGGGCAGTGACTCCTACAATGAGCAGTTCTTC	CASSESGSDSYNEQFF
many	.	TRBJ2-7	TRBV5-6	TGTGCCAGCAGGACGGGACGGAACTCCTACGAGCAGTACTTC	CASRTGRNSYEQYF
many	TRBD1	TRBJ2-7	TRBV11-2	TGTGCCAGCAGCTGGGACAGGGGGGCCTACGAGCAGTACTTC	CASSWDRGAYEQYF
.	TRBD2	TRBJ2-1	TRBV24-1	TGTGCCACCAGTGTTGGACTAGCGGGACAAAAGCAGTTCTTC	CATSVGLAGQKQFF
few	.	TRBJ2-2	TRBV20-1	TGCAGTGCTAGACGACAGCCGAACACCGGGGAGCTGTTTTTT	CSARRQPNTGELFF
.	TRBD1	TRBJ2-7	TRBV7-3	TGTGCCAGCAGCCAAACGCATCACAGGGGCTCCTACGAGCAGTACTTC	CASSQTHHRGSYEQYF
few	TRBD1	TRBJ2-2	TRBV4-1	TGCGCCAGCAGCCAACCGACAGGGGCGAACACCGGGGAGCTGTTTTTT	CASSQPTGANTGELFF
few	TRBD1	TRBJ2-2	TRBV19	TGTGCCAGTCCTGCCGGGACAGGGGGCACCGGGGAGCTGTTTTTT	CASPAGTGGTGELFF
.	TRBD2	TRBJ2-7	TRBV6-2/TRBV6-3	TGTGCCAGCACCCGGGTCGGGGGGATGAGGGCCGAGCAGTACTTC	CASTRVGGMRAEQYF
many	TRBD1	TRBJ2-7	TRBV24-1	TGTGCCACCAGTGATGAAACCGGGACAGACTACGAGCAGTACTTC	CATSDETGTDYEQYF
many	.	TRBJ2-3	TRBV27	TGTGCCAGCAGTTTCCCCAATGGGGATACGCAGTATTTT	CASSFPNGDTQYF
.	TRBD2	TRBJ2-1	TRBV12-3/TRBV12-4	TGTGCCAGCAGTTTGGGGCGGGAGGGCCATGAGCAGTTCTTC	CASSLGREGHEQFF
many	.	TRBJ2-1	TRBV3-1	TGTGCGAGCAGCCATAGTGCCACTAGAGGTGAGCAGTTCTTC	CASSHSATRGEQFF
many	.	TRBJ2-2	TRBV11-1	TGTGCCAGCAGCTTTGCAGGGGCCCGTTTGGCCGGGGAGCTGTTTTTT	CASSFAGARLAGELFF
many	.	TRBJ1-2	TRBV30	TGTGCCTGGAAGGGGGGGCCCTATGGCTACACCTTC	CAWKGGPYGYTF
many	TRBD2	TRBJ2-5	TRBV24-1	TGTGCCACCAGTGAAAGCGGACTAGCGGGAGGGGAGACCCAGTACTTC	CATSESGLAGGETQYF
many	.	TRBJ1-2	TRBV11-2	TGTGCCAGCAGCTTAGGTAGTGGGCCTAACTATGGCTACACCTTC	CASSLGSGPNYGYTF
many	.	TRBJ1-1	TRBV18	TGTGCCAGCTCACCGAAGGACAACACTGAAGCTTTCTTT	CASSPKDNTEAFF